This TCR beta chain emerged from a study of shared clonotypes between healthy human individuals. V lost 7 bases and J 5 bases, leaving 12 bases between the germline ends. There are 12 residues in the CDR3. Germline CDR1 is MNHEY and CDR2 is SMNVEV (reference sequence). Clones were read by immunoSEQ multiplex PCR, and TCRdb kept only the in-frame ones, dropping some. The top ten hold approximately 12% of the sample, which has around 440,000 clones, about 74% seen once. The study drew its donors from healthy HIV-negative adults without recent acute infections or vaccinations. Donors were Caucasian adults residing in Nashville, Tennessee, USA. For genomic DNA, unsorted samples relied on tens of millions of PBMCs.

The sample comprised PBMCs. This TCR was sampled from a woman between 40 and 50 years old in good health. Some clones in this sample may be carry-over from other donors' samples. This chain joins TRBV27 and TRBJ2-7; D call uncertain. CDR3 loop: CASKAGRNEQYF. The DNA for the CDR3 is TGTGCCAGCAAGGCAGGCAGGAACGAGCAGTACTTC.